These 21 T cell receptor beta chains share one sample of origin, sequenced in a study of identifying expanded T cells in peripheral blood (dated by TCRdb to between 2018 and 2021). The library was prepared using the immunoSEQ multiplex PCR assay. Sourced from immuneACCESS, this table was stored by TCRdb with only in-frame sequences that have V and J called. A share of the clones is absent; for the studies checked, an unresolved V gene accounts for under half, and the remainder has no known explanation. This sample comprises about 85,000 clones, around nine tenths of them detected only once. The ten largest clones add up to about 3% of the sample. Sequenced: blood. The receptor source for this set is a person aged 18 to 70 in good health.

V and J are TRBV4-3 and TRBJ1-2, with no clear D. The CDR3 consists of 14 residues. Germline V gives CDR1 LGHNA, CDR2 YSLEER. The V gene lost 4 bases and the J gene lost 4 bases, with 13 bases spanning the gap. As DNA, the CDR3 is TGCGCCAGCAGCCTAGACCGGGCGGGCTATGGCTACACCTTC. This translates into CASSLDRAGYGYTF.

V gene TRBV11-2 combines with J gene TRBJ1-1, with no clear D. V was clipped by 4 bases and J by 1 base, with 13 bases between them. The V gene's germline CDR1 is SGHAT and CDR2 FQNNGV. This CDR3 has 15 amino acids. The CDR3 protein is CASSSRPEGNTEAFF. CDR3 bases: TGTGCCAGCAGCTCCAGACCAGAGGGGAACACTGAAGCTTTCTTT.

The chain joins TRBV9 to TRBJ2-1; D may correspond to TRBD1 or TRBD2 (5 bases each). The CDR3 contains 14 residues. CDR1 is SGDLS and CDR2 is YYNGEE in the germline V gene. V lost 4 bases to trimming and J lost 7 bases, with 15 bases between them. In DNA, the CDR3 is TGTGCCAGCAGCCTCCAGCGAGGGGAAAATGAGCAGTTCTTC. Protein sequence: CASSLQRGENEQFF. Based on the CDR3 plus reference TRBV9 and TRBJ2-1, the full variable domain is DSGVTQTPKHLITATGQRVTLRCSPRSGDLSVYWYQQSLDQGLQFLIQYYNGEERAKGNILERFSAQQFPDLHSELNLSSLELGDSALYFCASSLQRGENEQFFGPGTRLTVL.

This sequence joins TRBV11-3 and TRBJ2-3; D is unclear. Trimming pared 1 base from V and 0 bases from J, leaving 11 bases between. This CDR3 comprises 16 residues. Germline V gene data show CDR1 as SGHNT and CDR2 as YENEEA. CDR3: CASSLGLDASTDTQYF. DNA for the CDR3: TGTGCCAGCAGCTTAGGACTCGACGCGAGCACAGATACGCAGTATTTT.

The chain employs TRBV27 and TRBJ2-5; D possibly matches TRBD1 or TRBD2 (6 bases each). The length of the CDR3 is 15 residues. The V end lost 5 bases, the J end lost 7 bases, and 20 bases lay between the germline ends. Germline CDR1 MNHEY, CDR2 SMNVEV (reference sequence). The CDR3 reads CASSPRGLGVGTQYF. As DNA, the CDR3 is TGTGCCAGCAGTCCCAGGGGACTTGGGGTAGGGACCCAGTACTTC.

The chain has TRBV5-4 and TRBJ1-3; 11 bases are a match to TRBD1. Per germline, CDR1 SGHNT and CDR2 YYREEE (reference sequence). The CDR3 has 18 residues. The V gene end was trimmed by 0 bases and the J gene end by 0 bases; junction bases not matched to a gene: 5. The CDR3 DNA reads as TGTGCCAGCAGCTTGGGGGACAGGGGGGGAATCTCTGGAAACACCATATATTTT. This gives the protein CASSLGDRGGISGNTIYF.

This rearrangement joins TRBV10-3 to TRBJ2-1, with D tentatively TRBD1 or TRBD2 (5 bases each). CDR1 ENHRY and CDR2 SYGVKD come from the germline V gene. The CDR3 loop spans 14 amino acids. V shed 3 bases and J shed 6 bases, with 12 bases lying between them. The chain's CDR3 is CAISDAWGSNEQFF. CDR3 bases: TGTGCCATCAGTGATGCGTGGGGGAGCAATGAGCAGTTCTTC.

The chain couples TRBV5-7 to TRBJ2-7, with D tentatively TRBD2 (7 bases). TRBV5-7 is an open reading frame, and its role is uncertain. Trimming left V 1 base short and J 5 bases short, with 13 bases between. The CDR3 extends over 14 amino acids. Here the CDR3 reads CASSLWGGPNEQYF. The CDR3 DNA follows: TGTGCCAGCAGCTTGTGGGGGGGCCCGAACGAGCAGTACTTC.

The chain combines TRBV19 with TRBJ2-7; D may be TRBD2 (5 bases). This CDR3 has 14 residues. The V and J ends lost 5 bases and 6 bases respectively, with 17 bases between them. Germline V lookup: CDR1 LNHDA, CDR2 SQIVND (reference sequence). The CDR3 nucleotides read TGTGCCAGTAGTGAAGAGGGTCCCCTAGGCGAGCAGTACTTC. Protein: CASSEEGPLGEQYF.

This chain joins TRBV5-4 and TRBJ2-7; TRBD1 or TRBD2 may be the D gene (5 bases each). CDR1 is SGHNT and CDR2 is YYREEE in the germline V gene (reference sequence). Between the trimmed V and J ends, which lost 0 bases and 2 bases, there was a span of 9 bases. This CDR3 contains 14 residues. The CDR3 DNA sequence: TGTGCCAGCAGCTTGGTGGGGGTGCCCTACGAGCAGTACTTC. Its protein is CASSLVGVPYEQYF. Drawing the rest from reference TRBV5-4 and TRBJ2-7, the complete variable domain is ETGVTQSPTHLIKTRGQQVTLRCSSQSGHNTVSWYQQALGQGPQFIFQYYREEENGRGNFPPRFSGLQFPNYSSELNVNALELDDSALYLCASSLVGVPYEQYFGPGTRLTVT.

V usage is TRBV5-4 and J usage is TRBJ2-1; unclear D gene. The CDR3 extends over 15 amino acids. Germline-derived CDR1 and CDR2 are SGHNT and YYREEE (reference sequence). V was pared by 2 bases and J by 6 bases, with 15 bases between. The DNA of the CDR3 is TGTGCCAGCAGCTTTAAACAATTGCTATCCAATGAGCAGTTCTTC. This sequence encodes CASSFKQLLSNEQFF.

The chain has TRBV5-4 and TRBJ2-1; 11 positions match TRBD2. Looked up from germline, CDR1 is SGHNT and CDR2 is YYREEE (reference sequence). The trim removed 1 base at V and 1 base at J, leaving 10 bases unmatched. The CDR3 spans 19 residues. The CDR3 loop reads CASSLSWLAGGGSYNEQFF. CDR3 nucleotides: TGTGCCAGCAGCTTGTCTTGGCTAGCGGGAGGCGGGTCCTACAATGAGCAGTTCTTC.

Written as DNA, the CDR3 is TGTGCCAGCAGCTCTCGGTGTCCCTACGAGCAGTACTTC. Protein product: CASSSRCPYEQYF. This chain connects TRBV7-9 to TRBJ2-7; no firm D call. V lost 4 bases, J lost 2 bases, and 9 bases lay in between. The CDR3 is made up of 13 amino acids. Germline CDR1 SEHNR, CDR2 FQNEAQ (reference sequence).

V usage is TRBV6-1 and J usage is TRBJ2-5, with D unclear. V lost 7 bases and J 7 bases, leaving 13 bases between the germline ends. Germline V CDR1 and CDR2: MNHNS, SASEGT. CDR3 length equals 12 residues. The CDR3 nucleotides are TGTGCCAGCATGGAAGGTTTTGGGACCCAGTACTTC. This sequence encodes CASMEGFGTQYF.

The chain recombines TRBV6-5 with TRBJ1-6; TRBD1 agrees at 7 bases. Trimming at V came to 6 bases and at J to 9 bases, leaving 8 bases not matched to a gene. Germline assignment: CDR1 MNHEY and CDR2 SVGAGI. CDR3 length equals 14 residues. The CDR3 region has the DNA TGTGCCAGCAGAGAGAGGGGGCCCATTTCACCCCTCCACTTT. As protein: CASRERGPISPLHF.

The chain carries TRBV4-3 and TRBJ2-1, with 7 nucleotides matching TRBD2. Germline V CDR1 and CDR2: LGHNA, YSLEER. V was pared by 0 bases and J by 8 bases, with 4 bases of the junction left unmatched. CDR3 size: 14 residues. CDR3: CASSQDSTSYEQFF. Here the CDR3 DNA reads TGCGCCAGCAGCCAAGATTCGACTAGCTATGAGCAGTTCTTC.

The rearrangement links TRBV5-4 to TRBJ1-2; no definite D call. Germline CDR1 and CDR2: SGHNT and YYREEE (reference sequence). Trimming shortened V by 0 bases and J by 3 bases, and 12 bases separated the two germline ends. The CDR3 loop spans 15 amino acids. The CDR3 bases are TGTGCCAGCAGCTTGGTTGGGGTCGGACACTATGGCTACACCTTC. Protein product: CASSLVGVGHYGYTF.

This chain joins TRBV29-1 and TRBJ2-5; 10 bases are a match to TRBD2. V gave up 4 bases and J gave up 5 bases; unmatched junction bases: 4. Per the germline V gene, CDR1 is SQVTM and CDR2 is ANQGSEA. The CDR3 has 13 residues. The CDR3 is CSVVPSGGETQYF. The CDR3 bases are TGCAGCGTTGTACCTAGCGGGGGTGAGACCCAGTACTTC.

The rearrangement links TRBV5-1 to TRBJ2-3, with TRBD2 matching 7 bases. The junction had 12 bases not matched to a gene; V was cut back by 6 bases and J by 2 bases. The length of the CDR3 is 16 residues. Looked up from germline, CDR1 is SGHRS and CDR2 is YFSETQ. In DNA form, the CDR3 reads TGCGCCAGCACCGCTCTCCCGGGGGGAACCACAGATACGCAGTATTTT. This encodes CASTALPGGTTDTQYF.

J is TRBJ2-7 and V is TRBV28; D is ambiguous. The V and J ends lost 6 bases and 2 bases respectively, with 11 bases between them. CDR1 and CDR2 from the germline V gene are MDHEN and SYDVKM. This CDR3 comprises 13 residues. This CDR3 reads CASRRLATYEQYF. CDR3 DNA sequence: TGTGCCAGCAGACGGCTGGCTACCTACGAGCAGTACTTC.

The V call is TRBV2, the J call TRBJ1-2; D is unclear. Germline V gives CDR1 SNHLY, CDR2 FYNNEI. This CDR3 has 14 amino acids. Trimming removed 2 bases from V and 4 bases from J, with 11 bases in between. CDR3 residues: CASSEYEKTYGYTF. The CDR3 DNA sequence: TGTGCCAGCAGTGAATATGAAAAGACCTATGGCTACACCTTC. Filled out from reference TRBV2 and TRBJ1-2, the complete variable domain reads EPEVTQTPSHQVTQMGQEVILRCVPISNHLYFYWYRQILGQKVEFLVSFYNNEISEKSEIFDDQFSVERPDGSNFTLKIRSTKLEDSAMYFCASSEYEKTYGYTFGSGTRLTVV.